Reported below is one TCR beta chain. The length of the CDR3 is 14 residues. Trimming removed 0 bases at V and 6 bases at J, with 11 bases between. Germline V gene sequence: CDR1 LGHNA, CDR2 YSLEER. This sample is part of a study of CD8 T cells in acute hepatitis C reinfection. Study observations and caveats: No group differed significantly in the high NS3-1073 repertoire diversity. Preferential TRBV04 and TRBV06 usage appeared in all groups and was not explained by the naive pool.

Time point given: acute HCV infection, within 168 days of estimated infection date. Sequencing of hepatitis C virus-specific cells was done ex vivo rather than after in vitro expansion. A positive HCV RNA or antibody test following a negative test within 24 weeks defined acute primary infection. Measured with immunoSEQ multiplex PCR; TCRdb has only the in-frame clones, and not every one. This table holds a few thousand clones, around two fifths found once. V usage is TRBV4-3 and J usage is TRBJ1-2; TRBD1 is a possible D gene (5 bases). This TCR derives from a man in his thirties or forties with chronic hepatitis C. Here the sequenced sample was HCV NS3-1073 tetramer-sorted CD8+ T cells from PBMCs, taken during acute infection. CDR3 in DNA: TGCGCCAGCAGCCAAGATCAGGGTATGGATGGCTACACCTTC. Protein: CASSQDQGMDGYTF.